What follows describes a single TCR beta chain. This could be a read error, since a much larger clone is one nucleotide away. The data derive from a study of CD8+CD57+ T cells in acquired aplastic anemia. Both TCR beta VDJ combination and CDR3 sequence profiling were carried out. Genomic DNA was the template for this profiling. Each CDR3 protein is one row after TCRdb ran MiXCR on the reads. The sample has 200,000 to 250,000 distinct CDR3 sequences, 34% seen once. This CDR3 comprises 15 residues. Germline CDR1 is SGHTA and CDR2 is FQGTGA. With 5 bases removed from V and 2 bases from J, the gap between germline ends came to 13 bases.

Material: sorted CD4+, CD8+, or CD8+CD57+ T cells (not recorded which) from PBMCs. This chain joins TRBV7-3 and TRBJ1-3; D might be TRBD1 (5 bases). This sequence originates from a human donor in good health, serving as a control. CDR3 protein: CASSMAGGAGNTIYF. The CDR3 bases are TGTGCCAGCAGCATGGCGGGAGGGGCTGGAAACACCATATATTTT.